A selection of T cell receptor beta chains follows, all from one sample in a study of PD-L1 blockade in urothelial cancer. Only in-frame clones appear in the TCRdb table, and some are missing; sequencing was by immunoSEQ multiplex PCR. The sample lists 30,000 to 40,000 clones, 65% to 85% occurring once. The sequencing here drew on PBMCs, taken around atezolizumab (anti-PD-L1) treatment. These receptors came from a man aged 55 to 70 with urothelial cancer. The CDR3 runs from the conserved cysteine through the conserved F or W.

j_call	v_call	cdr3_aa
TRBJ1-4	TRBV6-6	CASSRWRAEKLFF
TRBJ2-1	TRBV28	CATVNQVAGGYYNEQFF
TRBJ2-7	TRBV10-1	CASSAGRDSSYEQYF
TRBJ2-3	TRBV5-1	CASSLGLAVDTQYF
TRBJ2-1	TRBV10-3	CAISEPGTGEGNEQFF
TRBJ2-3	TRBV4-2	CASSQVELSTDTQYF
TRBJ1-5	TRBV5-6	CASSFRQGQQPQHF
TRBJ1-1	TRBV30	CAWSPGTLGAFF
TRBJ1-1	TRBV28	CASSLPLAGAAEAFF
TRBJ1-1	TRBV11-2	CASSSRGQGLRDTEAFF
TRBJ1-1	TRBV6-4	CASSDSWTGVKTEAFF
TRBJ2-7	TRBV28	CASSIRGTYEQYF
TRBJ2-2	TRBV4-3	CASSQDWDSANTGELFF
TRBJ2-1	TRBV27	CASTPGDRGPYNEQFF
TRBJ2-7	TRBV15	CATRTDLSYEQYF
TRBJ1-5	TRBV7-9	CASHDRVDQPQHF
TRBJ1-1	TRBV11-2	CASSSHTEAFF
TRBJ2-3	TRBV29-1	CSVDKLAGDTQYF
TRBJ2-7	TRBV5-1	CASSFLEGYEQYF
TRBJ2-1	TRBV18	CASSTARGGRAGIYNEQFF
TRBJ2-7	TRBV9	CASSVGVGRDLRSREQYF
TRBJ1-1	TRBV5-1	CASSWSGGRGTEAFF
TRBJ2-3	TRBV19	CASSDRVMMDTQYF
TRBJ2-7	TRBV15	CATSRDPGLAGGPANF
TRBJ1-5	TRBV2	CASSLEGSSGQPQHF
TRBJ2-4	TRBV7-2	CASSAKQGNIQYF
TRBJ1-2	TRBV28	CAILGQGSGYTF
TRBJ1-2	TRBV6-4	CANQDSTYGYTF
TRBJ1-4	TRBV6-1	CASSGDRANEKLFF
TRBJ2-2	TRBV11-3	CASSRGLAGETGELFF
TRBJ2-7	TRBV11-3	CASSFQGGEQYF
TRBJ2-7	TRBV27	CASFTGTAPYEQYF
TRBJ2-7	TRBV5-4	CASRPAGIYEQYF
TRBJ1-1	TRBV5-5	CASSLGGGSTEAFF
TRBJ1-5	TRBV28	CASSQRQGVGNQPQHF
TRBJ2-1	TRBV11-1	CASSLNRGELYNEQFF
TRBJ2-1	TRBV5-1	CASINQIAGEYNEQFF
TRBJ1-2	TRBV30	CAWSPTYRGGGYTF
TRBJ1-6	TRBV6-4	CASSETQQGSLHF
TRBJ1-2	TRBV11-2	CASSLGLATNYGYTF
TRBJ2-7	TRBV7-9	CASGASTQGEQYF
TRBJ2-2	TRBV7-8	CASNPRRAGGTGELFF
TRBJ1-1	TRBV28	CASSFLTGNTEAFF
TRBJ1-1	TRBV15	CATSRDRGTEAFF
TRBJ2-7	TRBV6-5	CASQTGTYEQYF
TRBJ2-2	TRBV5-6	CASSRTGLAPFF
TRBJ1-1	TRBV10-3	CAITDDRAINGGTEAFF
TRBJ1-5	TRBV19	CASSMHTGDNQPQHF